This T cell receptor (beta chain) originates from a study of blood T cell repertoires in COVID-19. This clone was detected a few times. The same CDR3 also results from other DNA sequences found in this sample. The V gene's germline CDR1 is KGHSH and CDR2 LQKENI. V dropped 2 bases and J dropped 0 bases, with 5 bases sitting between them. This CDR3 is 13 amino acids long. The study counted Cohort 3 donors as recovered given two negative PCRs, clearance, or symptom resolution. In the authors' methods: Amplifying reference gene primers gave estimates of nucleated cell counts. Repertoires were generated with immunoSEQ multiplex PCR, while TCRdb's copy carries only in-frame clones and drops some. V and J calls and clone size are as listed in that table; D and trimming were resolved from the DNA. Of some 420,000 clones in the sample, 80% to 90% were seen once.

This sequence joins TRBV18 and TRBJ2-7; D may be TRBD2 (5 bases). The sequence came from a man aged 25 to 40 who had recovered from COVID-19. Source material: PBMCs or T cells enriched from blood (not recorded which). CDR3 loop: CASSPGSSYEQYF. The CDR3 DNA reads as TGTGCCAGCTCACCAGGGAGCTCCTACGAGCAGTACTTC.